The present T cell receptor beta chain was sequenced within a study of spatial heterogeneity in lung cancer. Study-wide results and limits: The study found that expanded intratumoral alpha and beta TCR counts tracked tumor mutation counts.

This clonotype was observed many times. Its specificity is unknown. Noted time point: sample taken at primary tumor resection. TCRdb recomputed calls from the 5' RACE reads with MiXCR, one row per CDR3 protein. The table has 25,000 to 30,000 distinct CDR3 sequences, 7.1% seen once. CDR1 is DFQATT and CDR2 is SNEGSKA in the germline V gene (reference sequence). Trimming stripped 6 bases from V and 6 bases from J, with 18 bases between. This CDR3 contains 14 residues. The rearrangement links TRBV20-1 to TRBJ1-5; D gene unclear. The sample consisted of lung tumor tissue, taken at surgery. The origin of this receptor is a male donor with early-stage non-small cell lung cancer. The CDR3 nucleotides read TGCAGTGCCGGCCCAGCTACGATGGGTCAGCCCCAGCATTTT. It yields the protein CSAGPATMGQPQHF.